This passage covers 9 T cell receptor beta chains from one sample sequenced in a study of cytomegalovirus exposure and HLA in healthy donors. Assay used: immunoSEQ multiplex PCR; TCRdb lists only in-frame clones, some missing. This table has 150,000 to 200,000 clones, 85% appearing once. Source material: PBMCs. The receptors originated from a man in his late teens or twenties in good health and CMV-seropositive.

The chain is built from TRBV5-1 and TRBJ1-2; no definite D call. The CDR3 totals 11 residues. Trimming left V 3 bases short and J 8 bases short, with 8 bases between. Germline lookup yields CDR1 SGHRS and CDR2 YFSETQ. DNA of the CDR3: TGCGCCAGCAGCTCCGGTAACGGCTACACCTTC. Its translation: CASSSGNGYTF.

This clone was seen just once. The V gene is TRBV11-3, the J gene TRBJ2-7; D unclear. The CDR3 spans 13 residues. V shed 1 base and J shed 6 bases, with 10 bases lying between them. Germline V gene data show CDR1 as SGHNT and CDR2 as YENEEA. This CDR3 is CASSLGSGGEQYF. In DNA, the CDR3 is TGTGCCAGCAGCTTAGGGAGTGGCGGCGAGCAGTACTTC. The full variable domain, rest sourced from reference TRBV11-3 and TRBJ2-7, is EAGVVQSPRYKIIEKKQPVAFWCNPISGHNTLYWYLQNLGQGPELLIRYENEEAVDDSQLPKDRFSAERLKGVDSTLKIQPAELGDSAVYLCASSLGSGGEQYFGPGTRLTVT.

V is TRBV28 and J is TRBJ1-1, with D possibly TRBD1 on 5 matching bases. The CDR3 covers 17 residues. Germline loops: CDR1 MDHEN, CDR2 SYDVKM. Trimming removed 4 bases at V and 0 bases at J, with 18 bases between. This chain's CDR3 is CASSSAPMRGVNTEAFF. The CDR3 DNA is TGTGCCAGCAGTTCCGCCCCGATGCGGGGGGTGAACACTGAAGCTTTCTTT.

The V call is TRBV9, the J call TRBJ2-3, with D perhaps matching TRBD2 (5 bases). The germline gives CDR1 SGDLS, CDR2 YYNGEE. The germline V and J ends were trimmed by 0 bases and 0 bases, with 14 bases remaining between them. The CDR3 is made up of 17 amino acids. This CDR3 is CASSVASGISSTDTQYF. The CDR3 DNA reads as TGTGCCAGCAGCGTAGCATCGGGGATCTCTAGCACAGATACGCAGTATTTT.

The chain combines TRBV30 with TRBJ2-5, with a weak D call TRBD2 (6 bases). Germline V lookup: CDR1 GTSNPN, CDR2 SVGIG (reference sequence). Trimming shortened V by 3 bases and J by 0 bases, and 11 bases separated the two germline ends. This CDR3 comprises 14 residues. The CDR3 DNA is TGTGCCTGGAGCGGGAGAGGGTACCAAGAGACCCAGTACTTC. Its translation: CAWSGRGYQETQYF.

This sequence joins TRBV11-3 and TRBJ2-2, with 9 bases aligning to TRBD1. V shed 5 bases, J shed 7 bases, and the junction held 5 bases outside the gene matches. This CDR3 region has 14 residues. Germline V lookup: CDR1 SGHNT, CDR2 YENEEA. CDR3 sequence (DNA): TGTGCCAGCAGCAACCACAGGGGGCACGGGGAGCTGTTTTTT. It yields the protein CASSNHRGHGELFF.

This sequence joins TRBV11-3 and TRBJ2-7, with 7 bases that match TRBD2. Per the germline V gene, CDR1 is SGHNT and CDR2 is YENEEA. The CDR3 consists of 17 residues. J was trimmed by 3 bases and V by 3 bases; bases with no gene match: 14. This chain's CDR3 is CASSFRYLAVPHYEQYF. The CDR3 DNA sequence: TGTGCCAGCAGCTTTCGATACCTAGCGGTTCCTCACTACGAGCAGTACTTC.

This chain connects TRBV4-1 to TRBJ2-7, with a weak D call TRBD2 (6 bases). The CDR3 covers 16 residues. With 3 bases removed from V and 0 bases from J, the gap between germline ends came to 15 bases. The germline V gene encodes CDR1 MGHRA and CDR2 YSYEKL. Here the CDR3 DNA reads TGCGCCAGCAGCCAGACCCCGGGGGAGAGCTCCTACGAGCAGTACTTC. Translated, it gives CASSQTPGESSYEQYF.

Here the CDR3 DNA reads TGTGCCAGCAGCCCAACCGCTAGCTCTGGAAACACCATATATTTT. Translated, it gives CASSPTASSGNTIYF. The chain combines TRBV5-4 with TRBJ1-3; D uncertain. Per germline, CDR1 SGHNT and CDR2 YYREEE (reference sequence). V lost 4 bases and J lost 0, with 11 bases in between. CDR3 length: 15 amino acids.